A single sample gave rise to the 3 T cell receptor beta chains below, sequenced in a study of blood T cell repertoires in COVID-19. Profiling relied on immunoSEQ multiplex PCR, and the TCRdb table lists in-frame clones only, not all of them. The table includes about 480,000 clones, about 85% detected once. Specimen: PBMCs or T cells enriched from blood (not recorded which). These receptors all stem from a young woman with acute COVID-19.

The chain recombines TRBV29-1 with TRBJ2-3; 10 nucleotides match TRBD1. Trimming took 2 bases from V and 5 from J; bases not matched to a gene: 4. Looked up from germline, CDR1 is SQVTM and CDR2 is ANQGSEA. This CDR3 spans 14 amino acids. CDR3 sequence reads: CSVELGTGVDTQYF. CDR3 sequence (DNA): TGCAGCGTTGAACTCGGGACAGGGGTAGATACGCAGTATTTT.

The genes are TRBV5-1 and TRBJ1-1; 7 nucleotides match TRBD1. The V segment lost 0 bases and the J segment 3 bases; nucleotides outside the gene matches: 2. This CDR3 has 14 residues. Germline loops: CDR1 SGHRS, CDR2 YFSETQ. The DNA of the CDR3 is TGCGCCAGCAGCTTGGGTACAGGGGACACTGAAGCTTTCTTT. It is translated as CASSLGTGDTEAFF.

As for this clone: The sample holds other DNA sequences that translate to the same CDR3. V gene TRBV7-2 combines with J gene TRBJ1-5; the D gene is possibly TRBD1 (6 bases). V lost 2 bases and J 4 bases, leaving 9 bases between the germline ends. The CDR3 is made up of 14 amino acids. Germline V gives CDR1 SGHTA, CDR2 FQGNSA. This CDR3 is CASSLKGGNQPQHF. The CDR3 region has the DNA TGTGCCAGCAGCTTAAAAGGGGGAAATCAGCCCCAGCATTTT.